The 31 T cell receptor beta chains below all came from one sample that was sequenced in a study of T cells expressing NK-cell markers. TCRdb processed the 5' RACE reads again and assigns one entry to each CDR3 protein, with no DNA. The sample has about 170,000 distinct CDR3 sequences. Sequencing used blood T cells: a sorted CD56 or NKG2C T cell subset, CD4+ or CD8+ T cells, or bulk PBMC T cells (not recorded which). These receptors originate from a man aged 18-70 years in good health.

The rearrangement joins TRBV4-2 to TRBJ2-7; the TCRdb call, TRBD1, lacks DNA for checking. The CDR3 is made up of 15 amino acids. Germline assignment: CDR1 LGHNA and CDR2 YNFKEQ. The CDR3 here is CASSPTATGAYEQYF.

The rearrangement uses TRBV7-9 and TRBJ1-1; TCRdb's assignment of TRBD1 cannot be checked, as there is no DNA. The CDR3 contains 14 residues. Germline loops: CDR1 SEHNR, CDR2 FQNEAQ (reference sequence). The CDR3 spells CASSPGQMNTEAFF.

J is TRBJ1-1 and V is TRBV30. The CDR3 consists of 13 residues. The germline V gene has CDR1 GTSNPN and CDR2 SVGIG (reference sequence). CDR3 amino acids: CAWSVWGNTEAFF.

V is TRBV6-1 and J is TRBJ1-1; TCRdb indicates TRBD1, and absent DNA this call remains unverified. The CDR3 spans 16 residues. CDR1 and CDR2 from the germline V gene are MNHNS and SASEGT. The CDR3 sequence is CASSEAQGDSSTEAFF.

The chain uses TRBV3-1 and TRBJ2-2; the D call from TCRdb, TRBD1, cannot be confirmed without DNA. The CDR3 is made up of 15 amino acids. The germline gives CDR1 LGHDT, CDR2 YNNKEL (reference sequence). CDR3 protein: CASSQHTGNTGELFF. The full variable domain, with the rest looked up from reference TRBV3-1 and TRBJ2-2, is DTAVSQTPKYLVTQMGNDKSIKCEQNLGHDTMYWYKQDSKKFLKIMFSYNNKELIINETVPNRFSPKSPDKAHLNLHINSLELGDSAVYFCASSQHTGNTGELFFGEGSRLTVL.

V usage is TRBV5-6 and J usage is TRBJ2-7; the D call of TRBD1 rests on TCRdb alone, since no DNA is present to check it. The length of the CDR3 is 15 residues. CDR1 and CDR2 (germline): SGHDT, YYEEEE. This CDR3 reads CASSGGTVNTYEQYF.

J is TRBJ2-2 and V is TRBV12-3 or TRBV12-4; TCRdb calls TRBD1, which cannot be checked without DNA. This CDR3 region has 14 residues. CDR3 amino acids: CASSGTGQTGELFF.

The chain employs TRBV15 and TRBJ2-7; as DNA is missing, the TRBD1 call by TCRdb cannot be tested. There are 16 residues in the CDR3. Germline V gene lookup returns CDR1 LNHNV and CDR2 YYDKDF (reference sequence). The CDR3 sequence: CATSRDRGQGRYEQYF.

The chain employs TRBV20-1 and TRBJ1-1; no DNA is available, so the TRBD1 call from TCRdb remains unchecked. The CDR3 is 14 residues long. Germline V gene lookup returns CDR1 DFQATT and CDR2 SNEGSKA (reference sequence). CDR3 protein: CSARSPRGIAEAFF.

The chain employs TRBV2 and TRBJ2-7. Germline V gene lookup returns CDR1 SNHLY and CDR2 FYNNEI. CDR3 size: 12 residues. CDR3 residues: CASRDGSYEQYF. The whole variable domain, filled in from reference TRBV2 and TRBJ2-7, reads EPEVTQTPSHQVTQMGQEVILRCVPISNHLYFYWYRQILGQKVEFLVSFYNNEISEKSEIFDDQFSVERPDGSNFTLKIRSTKLEDSAMYFCASRDGSYEQYFGPGTRLTVT.

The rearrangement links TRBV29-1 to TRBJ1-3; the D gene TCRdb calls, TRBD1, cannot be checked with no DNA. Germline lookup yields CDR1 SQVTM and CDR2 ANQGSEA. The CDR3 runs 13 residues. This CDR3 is CSAQGVSGNTIYF.

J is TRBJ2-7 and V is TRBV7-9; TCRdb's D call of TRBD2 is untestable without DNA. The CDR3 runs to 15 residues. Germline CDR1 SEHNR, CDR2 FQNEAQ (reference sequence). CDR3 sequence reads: CASSLEGASSYEQYF.

CDR3 in amino acids: CASRTGTGFRYGYTF. V gene TRBV6-1 combines with J gene TRBJ1-2; the D call of TRBD1 rests on TCRdb alone, since no DNA is present to check it. There are 15 residues in the CDR3. Germline V CDR1 and CDR2: MNHNS, SASEGT.

CDR3 amino acids: CSVEWGGGYEQYF. The V call is TRBV29-1, the J call TRBJ2-7; the D call of TRBD2 rests on TCRdb alone, since no DNA is present to check it. The CDR3 contains 13 residues. Per germline, CDR1 SQVTM and CDR2 ANQGSEA.

CDR3 region: CASSPLGGPADTQYF. The chain recombines TRBV7-3 with TRBJ2-3; absent DNA, TCRdb's TRBD1 call cannot be checked. Germline CDR1 SGHTA, CDR2 FQGTGA. There are 15 residues in the CDR3.

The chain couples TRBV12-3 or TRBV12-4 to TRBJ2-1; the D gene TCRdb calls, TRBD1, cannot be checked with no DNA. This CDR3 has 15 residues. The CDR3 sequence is CASSPGGGPGGEQFF.

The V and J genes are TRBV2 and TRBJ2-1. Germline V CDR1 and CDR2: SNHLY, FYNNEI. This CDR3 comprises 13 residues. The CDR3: CASSVNTYNEQFF.

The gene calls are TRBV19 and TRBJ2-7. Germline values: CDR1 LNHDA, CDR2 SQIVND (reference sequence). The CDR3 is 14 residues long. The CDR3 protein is CASSMLSGPYEQYF.

CDR3 residues: CASSQTRWETQYF. The chain joins TRBV14 to TRBJ2-5. This CDR3 region has 13 residues. CDR1 and CDR2 (germline): SGHDN, FVKESK.

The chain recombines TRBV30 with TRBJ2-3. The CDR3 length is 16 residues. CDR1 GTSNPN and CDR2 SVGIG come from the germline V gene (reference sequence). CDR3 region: CAWSVGSTMSTDTQYF.

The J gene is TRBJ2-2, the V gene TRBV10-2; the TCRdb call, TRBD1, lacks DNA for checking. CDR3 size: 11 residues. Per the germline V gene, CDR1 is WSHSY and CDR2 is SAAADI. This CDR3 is CASGRGGELFF.

The CDR3 sequence: CASSLERWGSGNTIYF. The chain has TRBV11-2 and TRBJ1-3. CDR3 length: 16 amino acids. Germline CDR1 SGHAT, CDR2 FQNNGV.

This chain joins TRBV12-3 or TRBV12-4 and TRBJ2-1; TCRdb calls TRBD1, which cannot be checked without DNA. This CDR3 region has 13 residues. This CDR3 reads CASSFRGVNEQFF.

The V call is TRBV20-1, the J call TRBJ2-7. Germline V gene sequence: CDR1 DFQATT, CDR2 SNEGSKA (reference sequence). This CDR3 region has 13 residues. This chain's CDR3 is CSATGRYAYEQYF.

CDR3 in amino acids: CASSPRGRGGRDTQYF. The V gene is TRBV9, the J gene TRBJ2-3; there is no DNA to check the TCRdb D call of TRBD2. The CDR3 has 16 residues. Germline assignment: CDR1 SGDLS and CDR2 YYNGEE.

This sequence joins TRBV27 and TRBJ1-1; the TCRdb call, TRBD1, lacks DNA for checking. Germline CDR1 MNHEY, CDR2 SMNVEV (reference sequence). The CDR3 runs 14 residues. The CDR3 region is CASSLGTGHTEAFF.

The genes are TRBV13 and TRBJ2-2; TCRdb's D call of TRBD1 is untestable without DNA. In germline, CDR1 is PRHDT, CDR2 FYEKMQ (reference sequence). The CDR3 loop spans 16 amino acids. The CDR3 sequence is CASSLGTGENTGELFF.

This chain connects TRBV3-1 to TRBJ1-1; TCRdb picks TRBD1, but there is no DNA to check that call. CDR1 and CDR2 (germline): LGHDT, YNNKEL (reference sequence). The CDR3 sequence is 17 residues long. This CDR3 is CASSQEDRGIMNTEAFF.

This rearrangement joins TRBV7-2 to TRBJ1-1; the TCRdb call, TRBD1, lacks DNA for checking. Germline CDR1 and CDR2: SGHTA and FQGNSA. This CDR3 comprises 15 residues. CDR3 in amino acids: CASSFDRAWNTEAFF.

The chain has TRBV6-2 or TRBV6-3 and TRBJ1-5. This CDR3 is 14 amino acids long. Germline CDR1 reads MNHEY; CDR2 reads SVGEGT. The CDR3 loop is CASSYPYSNQPQHF.

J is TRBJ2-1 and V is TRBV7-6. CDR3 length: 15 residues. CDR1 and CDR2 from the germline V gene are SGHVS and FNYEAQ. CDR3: CASSSLVSSYNEQFF.